This T cell receptor beta chain was captured by sequencing in a study of CD8+CD57+ T cells in acquired aplastic anemia. Study information: CD4+ reads averaged approximately 11 million in healthy donors. Regarding the study as a whole: The number of CD8+ CDR3 sequences shared by patients and controls was approximately 31.

This clonotype was recorded many times. Antigen specificity is unknown. Trimming cost V 0 bases and J 11 bases, with 12 bases left between them. The length of the CDR3 is 13 residues. CDR1 MGHRA and CDR2 YSYEKL come from the germline V gene. CDR3 and TCR beta VDJ profiling relied on genomic DNA as the template. MiXCR was run by TCRdb on the reads, yielding one entry per CDR3 protein. The sample shows a few hundred thousand distinct CDR3 sequences, over 60% of them seen only once. The sequence was obtained from a human donor in good health. The chain combines TRBV4-1 with TRBJ2-3, with unresolved D. Sample: sorted CD4+, CD8+, or CD8+CD57+ T cells (not recorded which) from PBMCs. The CDR3 sequence: CASSQDWEREQYF. CDR3 nucleotides: TGCGCCAGCAGCCAAGACTGGGAACGCGAGCAGTATTTT.